This TCR beta chain was sequenced during a study of cytomegalovirus exposure and HLA in healthy donors. Findings and caveats of the study: Judged likely to be a sequencing artifact was a cluster of highly shared sequence variants.

The sample holds a few counts of this clone. Its antigen remains unknown. This CDR3 region has 13 residues. Germline V CDR1 and CDR2: MGHRA, YSYEKL. The V and J ends lost 1 base and 9 bases respectively, with 10 bases between them. Vbeta (60) and Jbeta (13) primers were used in the PCR. Generated by immunoSEQ multiplex PCR, the TCRdb table keeps only in-frame clones and is missing some. The table includes approximately 180,000 clones, about 81% detected once. While unrecorded immune exposures were likely, the donors were nominally healthy when sampled. The gene calls are TRBV4-1 and TRBJ2-1; no firm D call. The sample was PBMCs. This TCR derives from a man between 18 and 35 years old in good health and CMV-seronegative. CDR3 residues: CASSQAALSEQFF. DNA for the CDR3: TGCGCCAGCAGCCAAGCCGCATTGAGTGAGCAGTTCTTC.